These 27 T cell receptor beta chains originate from one sample sequenced in a study of T cell responses to AZD1222 COVID-19 vaccine. Produced via immunoSEQ multiplex PCR; TCRdb's table is partial and in-frame only. The sample lists some 120,000 clones; approximately 85% were seen once. The sample in question was peripheral blood, obtained on day 0 of AZD1222 vaccination. The receptor set was obtained from an adult in good health.

In this sample, this clone turned up a few times. The rearrangement links TRBV7-8 to TRBJ2-5; D remains unclear. The V and J ends lost 3 bases and 0 bases respectively, with 8 bases between them. CDR3 length equals 14 residues. Looked up from germline, CDR1 is SGHVS and CDR2 is FQNEAQ. CDR3 DNA: TGTGCCAGCAGCTTCCGAAGAAACCAAGAGACCCAGTACTTC. Its translation is CASSFRRNQETQYF.

The chain joins TRBV5-1 to TRBJ2-7; 7 positions agree with TRBD2. The CDR3 spans 14 residues. Germline loops: CDR1 SGHRS, CDR2 YFSETQ. With V trimmed by 7 bases and J by 4 bases, 11 bases remained unmatched. CDR3 sequence: CASRGRGRIYEQYF. DNA of the CDR3: TGCGCCAGCCGAGGGAGGGGACGGATTTACGAGCAGTACTTC.

The V gene is TRBV7-2, the J gene TRBJ1-2, with D perhaps TRBD1 (6 bases). Germline values: CDR1 SGHTA, CDR2 FQGNSA. Trimming left V 6 bases short and J 2 bases short, with 22 bases between. CDR3 length: 17 residues. CDR3: CASSLGTLEGLNYGYTF. The CDR3 DNA follows: TGTGCCAGCAGTCTAGGGACACTCGAAGGTCTCAACTATGGCTACACCTTC.

The rearrangement joins TRBV11-3 to TRBJ2-1, with 7 nucleotides matching TRBD1. The CDR3 has 15 residues. The trim removed 5 bases at V and 0 bases at J, leaving 4 bases unmatched. The germline V gene has CDR1 SGHNT and CDR2 YENEEA. CDR3 bases: TGTGCCAGCAGCGTTCGGGACAGCTCCTACAATGAGCAGTTCTTC. Translation: CASSVRDSSYNEQFF.

The chain uses TRBV4-1 and TRBJ2-3, with D unclear. V was shortened by 5 bases and J by 2 bases, with 8 bases between the two germline ends. The CDR3 is 13 amino acids. Germline CDR1 MGHRA, CDR2 YSYEKL. The CDR3 DNA is TGCGCCAGCAGCGTATCCTCCACAGATACGCAGTATTTT. It yields the protein CASSVSSTDTQYF.

J is TRBJ2-6 and V is TRBV2; D remains ambiguous. Germline CDR1 SNHLY, CDR2 FYNNEI. Between the trimmed V and J ends, which lost 8 bases and 0 bases, there was a span of 8 bases. The CDR3 has 14 amino acids. CDR3 nucleotides: TGTGCCAGCCCGCCCCCCTCTGGGGCCAACGTCCTGACTTTC. Translating gives CASPPPSGANVLTF.

The chain uses TRBV7-9 and TRBJ2-5; D gene ambiguous. V gave up 11 bases and J gave up 3 bases, with 19 bases separating them. The CDR3 length is 14 residues. The germline gives CDR1 SEHNR, CDR2 FQNEAQ (reference sequence). Here the CDR3 DNA reads TGTGCCTTCGGCCCCAACGAACAGAAAGAGACCCAGTACTTC. Translating gives CAFGPNEQKETQYF.

The chain employs TRBV27 and TRBJ2-5; 8 nucleotides line up with TRBD2. CDR1 and CDR2 (germline): MNHEY, SMNVEV (reference sequence). The CDR3 loop spans 18 amino acids. V lost 3 bases and J lost 6; bases outside the gene matches: 18. Here the CDR3 reads CASSLGERAGGRAKTQYF. The CDR3 coding sequence is TGTGCCAGCAGTTTGGGGGAAAGGGCGGGAGGTCGGGCGAAGACCCAGTACTTC.

The genes are TRBV5-8 and TRBJ1-6; D gene ambiguous. With 3 bases removed from V and 9 bases from J, the gap between germline ends came to 19 bases. The CDR3 length is 16 residues. The V gene's germline CDR1 is SGHTS and CDR2 YDEGEE. CDR3 sequence (DNA): TGTGCCAGCAGCTCGGACCCGGGCCCCGCGGGTTCACCCCTCCACTTT. Translating gives CASSSDPGPAGSPLHF.

The chain is built from TRBV15 and TRBJ2-3, with 10 bases lining up with TRBD2. After removal of 2 bases from V and 3 bases from J, the junction contained 5 bases not matched to a gene. The CDR3 has 16 residues. Germline-derived CDR1 and CDR2 are LNHNV and YYDKDF (reference sequence). This CDR3 reads CATSRLLAGRTDTQYF. The CDR3 DNA follows: TGTGCCACCAGCAGACTACTAGCGGGAAGAACAGATACGCAGTATTTT.

The chain joins TRBV3-1 (or the pseudogene TRBV3-2) to TRBJ2-5; 9 bases line up with TRBD2. This CDR3 spans 20 amino acids. Germline V CDR1 and CDR2: LGHDT, YNNKEL (reference sequence). Trimming took 1 base from V and 2 from J; bases not matched to a gene: 17. The CDR3 loop is CASSQARGLAVWGGQETQYF. DNA of the CDR3: TGTGCCAGCAGCCAAGCTAGGGGACTAGCTGTGTGGGGAGGGCAAGAGACCCAGTACTTC.

This chain connects TRBV28 to TRBJ1-4; no clear D. Per germline, CDR1 MDHEN and CDR2 SYDVKM. Trimming took 6 bases from V and 4 from J, leaving 12 bases between them. The CDR3 loop spans 14 amino acids. The CDR3 loop is CASSRRSNNEKLFF. Written as DNA, the CDR3 is TGTGCCAGCAGCCGACGGTCCAATAATGAAAAACTGTTTTTT. Full variable domain (missing parts from reference TRBV28 and TRBJ1-4): DVKVTQSSRYLVKRTGEKVFLECVQDMDHENMFWYRQDPGLGLRLIYFSYDVKMKEKGDIPEGYSVSREKKERFSLILESASTNQTSMYLCASSRRSNNEKLFFGSGTQLSVL.

This clone was seen a handful of times. V usage is TRBV9 and J usage is TRBJ2-5; possibly TRBD2 for D (6 bases). Trimming removed 4 bases from V and 5 bases from J, with 15 bases in between. This CDR3 spans 14 amino acids. Germline values: CDR1 SGDLS, CDR2 YYNGEE. The CDR3 DNA reads TGTGCCAGCAGCCGAGAGGTAGCGGCGGAGACCCAGTACTTC. As protein: CASSREVAAETQYF.

The V and J genes are TRBV4-1 and TRBJ2-5; D gene ambiguous. Germline-derived CDR1 and CDR2 are MGHRA and YSYEKL. V lost 1 base and J lost 1, with 10 bases in between. The CDR3 covers 15 residues. The CDR3 region is CASSQGLTVQETQYF. In nucleotides, the CDR3 is TGCGCCAGCAGCCAAGGTTTAACGGTCCAAGAGACCCAGTACTTC.

This clone was found a few times. The rearrangement joins TRBV11-1 to TRBJ2-1; the D is unclear. In germline, CDR1 is SGHAT, CDR2 FQDESV (reference sequence). The CDR3 is 12 residues long. The V gene lost 0 bases and the J gene lost 5 bases, with 2 bases spanning the gap. The CDR3 DNA reads as TGTGCCAGCAGCTTAGCGAACAATGAGCAGTTCTTC. Amino acid sequence: CASSLANNEQFF.

This sequence joins TRBV7-8 and TRBJ1-4, with a tentative D call TRBD1 (6 bases). This CDR3 has 16 residues. Trimming cost V 8 bases and J 3 bases, with 19 bases left between them. Germline V gene lookup returns CDR1 SGHVS and CDR2 FQNEAQ. CDR3 sequence: CASRPYRTAPNEKLFF. The CDR3 DNA sequence: TGTGCCAGCCGACCGTATAGGACAGCTCCTAATGAAAAACTGTTTTTT. Drawing the rest from reference TRBV7-8 and TRBJ1-4, the complete variable domain is GAGVSQSPRYKVAKRGQDVALRCDPISGHVSLFWYQQALGQGPEFLTYFQNEAQLDKSGLPSDRFFAERPEGSVSTLKIQRTQQEDSAVYLCASRPYRTAPNEKLFFGSGTQLSVL.

The sample holds a few counts of this clone. The chain employs TRBV18 and TRBJ2-5; 14 nucleotides agree with TRBD2. In germline, CDR1 is KGHSH, CDR2 LQKENI. The CDR3 runs 17 residues. Trimming took 3 bases from V and 4 from J; bases not matched to a gene: 7. The CDR3 region is CASSPGTSGRRGETQYF. CDR3 sequence (DNA): TGTGCCAGCTCACCCGGGACTAGCGGGAGAAGAGGAGAGACCCAGTACTTC.

CDR3 sequence reads: CASSPTGVTNTEAFF. In nucleotides, the CDR3 is TGTGCCAGCAGCCCGACAGGGGTGACGAACACTGAAGCTTTCTTT. This rearrangement joins TRBV7-9 to TRBJ1-1, with 8 bases identical to TRBD1. V was pared by 5 bases and J by 1 base, with 6 bases of the junction left unmatched. Germline CDR1 and CDR2: SEHNR and FQNEAQ (reference sequence). There are 15 residues in the CDR3.

This chain connects TRBV5-1 to TRBJ2-2, with 7 positions matching TRBD1. The CDR3 runs 16 residues. From germline, CDR1 is SGHRS and CDR2 YFSETQ. J gave up 4 bases and V 0 bases, and 6 bases lay outside the gene matches. This chain's CDR3 is CASSLVPGGITGELFF. The CDR3 DNA sequence: TGCGCCAGCAGCTTGGTGCCAGGGGGTATCACCGGGGAGCTGTTTTTT.

This clone was detected once. The V call is TRBV21-1, the J call TRBJ1-1. TRBV21-1 is a listed pseudogene. This CDR3 spans 18 amino acids. The CDR3 DNA follows: TGTGCCAGCAGCAAAGGGGTGAGGGGCCCCGGTGGAAACACTGAAGCTTTCTTT. Its translation is CASSKGVRGPGGNTEAFF.

The J gene is TRBJ2-3, the V gene TRBV4-2, with D uncertain. V shed 0 bases and J shed 2 bases, with 6 bases lying between them. The CDR3 runs 14 residues. Germline assignment: CDR1 LGHNA and CDR2 YNFKEQ. This CDR3 is CASSQDSITDTQYF. The CDR3 bases are TGTGCCAGCAGCCAAGATTCCATCACAGATACGCAGTATTTT.

The J gene is TRBJ2-7, the V gene TRBV29-1, with 9 bases that match TRBD2. There are 13 residues in the CDR3. CDR1 and CDR2 from the germline V gene are SQVTM and ANQGSEA. J lost 0 bases, V lost 4 bases, and 1 base had no gene match. In nucleotides, the CDR3 is TGCAGCGTTGCTAGCGGGGCCTCCTACGAGCAGTACTTC. Its protein is CSVASGASYEQYF.

V is TRBV5-1 and J is TRBJ1-2, with TRBD1 identical over 9 bases. The germline V gene encodes CDR1 SGHRS and CDR2 YFSETQ. Trimming cost V 4 bases and J 12 bases; bases outside gene matches: 4. The CDR3 is 11 amino acids. This chain's CDR3 is CASSKGQGHTF. DNA of the CDR3: TGCGCCAGCAGCAAAGGACAGGGGCACACCTTC.

V is TRBV19 and J is TRBJ1-4, with D unresolved. Trimming removed 1 base at V and 2 bases at J, with 5 bases between. The length of the CDR3 is 14 residues. Germline values: CDR1 LNHDA, CDR2 SQIVND (reference sequence). The CDR3, as DNA: TGTGCCAGTAGTATAGGGTTCACTAATGAAAAACTGTTTTTT. Amino acid sequence: CASSIGFTNEKLFF.

The V call is TRBV2, the J call TRBJ1-5, with 7 positions matching TRBD1. The CDR3 covers 14 residues. Unmatched junction bases numbered 5, after V lost 5 bases and J lost 4 bases. Germline V gives CDR1 SNHLY, CDR2 FYNNEI. CDR3 DNA: TGTGCCAGCAGTAGGGACAGACAGAATCAGCCCCAGCATTTT. Translation gives CASSRDRQNQPQHF.

The J gene is TRBJ2-2, the V gene TRBV6-2 or TRBV6-3; no clear D. The CDR3 totals 15 residues. Germline V lookup: CDR1 MNHEY, CDR2 SVGEGT. Trimming removed 2 bases from V and 1 base from J, with 8 bases in between. The DNA of the CDR3 is TGTGCCAGCAGTTACAAAAGGAGGAACACCGGGGAGCTGTTTTTT. Its protein product is CASSYKRRNTGELFF.

The V gene is TRBV19, the J gene TRBJ2-2, with 9 positions matching TRBD1. CDR1 and CDR2 from the germline V gene are LNHDA and SQIVND (reference sequence). J was trimmed by 3 bases and V by 7 bases; bases with no gene match: 12. The CDR3 is 17 amino acids. The CDR3, as DNA: TGTGCCAGTACCTCCCGCCGGGACAGGGCATACACCGGGGAGCTGTTTTTT. Amino acids: CASTSRRDRAYTGELFF.